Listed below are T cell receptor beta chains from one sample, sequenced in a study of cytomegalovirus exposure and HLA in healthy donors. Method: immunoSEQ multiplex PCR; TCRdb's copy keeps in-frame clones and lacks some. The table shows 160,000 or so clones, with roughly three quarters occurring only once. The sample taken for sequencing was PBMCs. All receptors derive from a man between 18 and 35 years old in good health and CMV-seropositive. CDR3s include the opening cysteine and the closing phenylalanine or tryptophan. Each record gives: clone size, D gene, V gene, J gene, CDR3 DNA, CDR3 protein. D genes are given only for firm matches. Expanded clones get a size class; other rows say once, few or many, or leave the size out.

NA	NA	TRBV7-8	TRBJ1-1	TGTGCCAGCAGCTTAGATACCAGGGCAAACACTGAAGCTTTCTTT	CASSLDTRANTEAFF
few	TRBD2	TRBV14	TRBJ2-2	TGTGCCAGCAGCCAATTGCGGGGGGCTATTGCCGGGGAGCTGTTTTTT	CASSQLRGAIAGELFF
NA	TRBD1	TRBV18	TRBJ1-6	TGTGCCAGCTCACCAGCGGGGACAGCGAAAAATTCACCCCTCCACTTT	CASSPAGTAKNSPLHF
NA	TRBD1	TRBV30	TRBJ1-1	TGTGCCTGGAGTGCTCAGGGGGGCGCGAACACTGAAGCTTTCTTT	CAWSAQGGANTEAFF
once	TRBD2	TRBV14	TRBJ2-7	TGTGCCAGCAGCCAAGTCCTAGGACTAGAGGAGGTGGAGGCTGAGCAGTACTTC	CASSQVLGLEEVEAEQYF
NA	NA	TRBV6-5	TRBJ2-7	TGTGCCAGCAGTTTTGGAGGCGAGCAGTACTTC	CASSFGGEQYF
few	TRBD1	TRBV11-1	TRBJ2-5	TGTGCCAGCAGCTTACTCGGGACAGGCTCGGGGTGGGCCCAGTACTTC	CASSLLGTGSGWAQYF
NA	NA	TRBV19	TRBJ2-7	TGTGCCAGTAGTAAGTTCTGGAGCTCCTACGAGCAGTACTTC	CASSKFWSSYEQYF
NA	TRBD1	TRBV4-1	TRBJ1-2	TGCACCAGCAGCCAAGAGGACAGGAGCTATGGCTACACCTTC	CTSSQEDRSYGYTF
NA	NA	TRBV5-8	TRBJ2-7	TGTGCCAGCAGGCGGGGAGGGGGGCAGTACTTC	CASRRGGGQYF
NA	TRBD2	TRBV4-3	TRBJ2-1	TGCGCCAGCAGCCAGGTACTAGCGGGGGGGCCAGGCGAGCAGTTCTTC	CASSQVLAGGPGEQFF
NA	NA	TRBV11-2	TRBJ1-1	TGTGCCAGCAGCTTAGCGGACAGAACCATGAACACTGAAGCTTTCTTT	CASSLADRTMNTEAFF
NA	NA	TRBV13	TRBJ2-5	TGTGCCAGCAGCTTAGGTGGACAGCAAGAGACCCAGTACTTC	CASSLGGQQETQYF
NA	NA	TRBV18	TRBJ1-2	TGTGCCAGCTCACCAAATGACATCGGCTATGGCTACACCTTC	CASSPNDIGYGYTF
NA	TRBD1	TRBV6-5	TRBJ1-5	TGTGCCAGCAGTTACTCGGGACAGGGGAGCCAGCCCCAGCATTTT	CASSYSGQGSQPQHF
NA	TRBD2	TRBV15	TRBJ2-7	TGTGCCACCAGCAGCCGGACTAGATCCTACGAGCAGTACTTC	CATSSRTRSYEQYF
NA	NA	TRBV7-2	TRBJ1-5	TGTGCCAGCAGCTCGACCGTAGGGGGCAATCAGCCCCAGCATTTT	CASSSTVGGNQPQHF
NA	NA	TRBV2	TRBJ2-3	TGTGCCAGCAGTGAAGAAGCGGTTACGGCAAGGGATACGCAGTATTTT	CASSEEAVTARDTQYF
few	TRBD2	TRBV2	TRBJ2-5	TGTGCCAGCAGTGTAGCGGGAGTGGGAGAGACCCAGTACTTC	CASSVAGVGETQYF
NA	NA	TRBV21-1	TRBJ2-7	TGTGCCAGCAGCGTGTCCCCATTTTACGGGAAGGGAATTTACGAGCAGTACTTC	CASSVSPFYGKGIYEQYF
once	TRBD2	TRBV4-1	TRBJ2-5	TGCGTCAGCAGCCCTGGACTAGCGGGAGTAGGGGAGACCCAGTACTTC	CVSSPGLAGVGETQYF
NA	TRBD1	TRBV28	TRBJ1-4	TGTGCCAGCAGGGCCCCCGGGACAGGCCGGGAAAAACTGTTTTTT	CASRAPGTGREKLFF
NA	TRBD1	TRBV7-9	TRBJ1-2	TGTGCCAGCGGGACAGCACAGGTCTACACCTTC	CASGTAQVYTF
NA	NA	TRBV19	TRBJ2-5	TGTGCCAGTAGTAGCAGTGCCCTTGGAGAGACCCAGTACTTC	CASSSSALGETQYF
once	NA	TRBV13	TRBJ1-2	TGTGCCAGCAGCAGTAAGACAGAACTTAACTATGGCTACACCTTC	CASSSKTELNYGYTF
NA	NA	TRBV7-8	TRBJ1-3	TGTGCCAGCAGCTTACCTGGGGGGAACGGAAACACCATATATTTT	CASSLPGGNGNTIYF
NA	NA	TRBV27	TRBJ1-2	TGTGCCAGCAGGAAGGACAGAGTAGCTAACTATGGCTACACCTTC	CASRKDRVANYGYTF
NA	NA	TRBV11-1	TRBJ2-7	TGTGCCAGCAGCTTTTTAGGGGGAAACTCCTACGAGCAGTACTTC	CASSFLGGNSYEQYF
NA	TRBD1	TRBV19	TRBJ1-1	TGTGCCAGTAGTATACGGACAGGGGGGGCGGCTCCCAACACTGAAGCTTTCTTT	CASSIRTGGAAPNTEAFF
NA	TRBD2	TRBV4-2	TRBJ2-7	TGTGCCAGCAGCCCCGGGACTAGCAGTCGCTACGAGCAGTACTTC	CASSPGTSSRYEQYF
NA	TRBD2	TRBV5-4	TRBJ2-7	TGTGCCAGCTTATTCTCACCCAGGACTAGCGGGGACTCCTACGAGCAGTACTTC	CASLFSPRTSGDSYEQYF
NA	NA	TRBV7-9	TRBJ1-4	TGTGCCAGCAGCTTTAGCACAACTAATGAAAAACTGTTTTTT	CASSFSTTNEKLFF
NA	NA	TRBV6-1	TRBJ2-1	TGTGCCAGCAGTGAATGGGGGCAAACTGGCAATGAGCAGTTCTTC	CASSEWGQTGNEQFF
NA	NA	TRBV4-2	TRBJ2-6	TGTGCCAGCAGCCGGAACCGGGGCTCTGGGGCCAACGTCCTGACTTTC	CASSRNRGSGANVLTF
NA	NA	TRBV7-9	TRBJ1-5	TGTGCCAGCAGCTTAGTAAATCAGCCCCAGCATTTT	CASSLVNQPQHF
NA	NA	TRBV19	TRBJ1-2	TGTGCCAGTACCTTACGGGGTGGTGGCTACACCTTC	CASTLRGGGYTF
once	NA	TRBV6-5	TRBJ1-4	TGTGCCAGCAGTTACTTGGACAGACTGGGTGAAAAACTGTTTTTT	CASSYLDRLGEKLFF
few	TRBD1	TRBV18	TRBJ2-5	TGTGCCACCGACGTCCAGGGGGCGAAAGGAGAGACCCAGTACTTC	CATDVQGAKGETQYF
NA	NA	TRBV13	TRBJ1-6	TGTGCCAGCAGCTTTCATCCAGGCGGGTCACCCCTCCACTTT	CASSFHPGGSPLHF
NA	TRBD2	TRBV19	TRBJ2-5	TGTGCCAGTAGTTTAGCGGGAGATGCGGAGACCCAGTACTTC	CASSLAGDAETQYF